Each of the 4 T cell receptor beta chains below was sequenced from the same sample in a study of T cell responses to AZD1222 COVID-19 vaccine. The assay was immunoSEQ multiplex PCR, and TCRdb's table has in-frame clones only and misses some. The profile shows roughly 200,000 clones, approximately 89% of them singletons. This specimen consisted of peripheral blood, obtained 28 days after the second AZD1222 dose. The receptors originated from an adult who received the AZD1222 COVID-19 vaccine.

For this clone: Other DNA sequences within the sample encode an identical CDR3. The chain uses TRBV5-1 and TRBJ2-3; 7 bases line up with TRBD1. This CDR3 region has 15 residues. The V segment lost 0 bases and the J segment 3 bases; nucleotides outside the gene matches: 4. Germline lookup yields CDR1 SGHRS and CDR2 YFSETQ. The CDR3 loop is CASSLGQGATDTQYF. CDR3 coding DNA: TGCGCCAGCAGCTTGGGACAGGGTGCAACAGATACGCAGTATTTT. Full variable domain (remainder filled in from reference TRBV5-1 and TRBJ2-3): KAGVTQTPRYLIKTRGQQVTLSCSPISGHRSVSWYQQTPGQGLQFLFEYFSETQRNKGNFPGRFSGRQFSNSRSEMNVSTLELGDSALYLCASSLGQGATDTQYFGPGTRLTVL.

The V and J genes are TRBV9 and TRBJ2-7; D ambiguous. Trimming took 0 bases from V and 7 from J, leaving 14 bases between them. The length of the CDR3 is 14 residues. CDR1 SGDLS and CDR2 YYNGEE come from the germline V gene. The CDR3 DNA sequence: TGTGCCAGCAGCGTAGAGGCCAGCAGCTGGGAGCAGTACTTC. This encodes CASSVEASSWEQYF.

The V gene is TRBV11-2, the J gene TRBJ1-2, with D unclear. Trimming pared 2 bases from V and 6 bases from J, leaving 16 bases between. This CDR3 spans 15 amino acids. Germline CDR1 reads SGHAT; CDR2 reads FQNNGV. The CDR3 DNA sequence: TGTGCCAGCAGCTTACGGGTGCCCCAAGGCAATGGCTACACCTTC. Translation gives CASSLRVPQGNGYTF.

The chain couples TRBV30 to TRBJ1-2; D is perhaps TRBD1 (6 bases). This CDR3 spans 14 amino acids. The ends were cut back, 2 bases at V and 7 bases at J, with 17 bases in the middle. CDR1 is GTSNPN, CDR2 SVGIG, per germline (reference sequence). CDR3 bases: TGTGCCTGGAGTCGACTCTTGAGGGGGGCTGGCTACACCTTC. Protein product: CAWSRLLRGAGYTF.